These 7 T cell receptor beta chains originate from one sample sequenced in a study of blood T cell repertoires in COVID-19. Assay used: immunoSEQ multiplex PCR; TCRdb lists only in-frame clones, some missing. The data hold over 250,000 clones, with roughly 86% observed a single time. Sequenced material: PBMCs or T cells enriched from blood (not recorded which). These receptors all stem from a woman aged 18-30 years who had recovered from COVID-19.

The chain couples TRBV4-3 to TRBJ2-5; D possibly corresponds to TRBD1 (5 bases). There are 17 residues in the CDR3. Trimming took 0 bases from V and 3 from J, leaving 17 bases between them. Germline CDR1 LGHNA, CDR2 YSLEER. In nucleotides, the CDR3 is TGCGCCAGCAGCCAAGATAAGGGGTACGCGGCGGAAGAGACCCAGTACTTC. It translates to CASSQDKGYAAEETQYF.

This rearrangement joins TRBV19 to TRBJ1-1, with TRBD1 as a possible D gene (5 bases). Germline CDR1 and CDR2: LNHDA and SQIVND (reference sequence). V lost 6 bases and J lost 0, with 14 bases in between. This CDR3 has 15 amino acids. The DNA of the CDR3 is TGTGCCAGTAGGCCCGGGCAGGGCCTGAACACTGAAGCTTTCTTT. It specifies CASRPGQGLNTEAFF.

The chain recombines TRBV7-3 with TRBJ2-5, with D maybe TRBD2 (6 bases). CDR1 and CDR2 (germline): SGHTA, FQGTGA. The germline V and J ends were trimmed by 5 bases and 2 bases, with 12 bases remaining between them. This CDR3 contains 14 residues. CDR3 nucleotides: TGTGCCAGCAGCGTGGGAGCGGGTCAAGAGACCCAGTACTTC. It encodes CASSVGAGQETQYF.

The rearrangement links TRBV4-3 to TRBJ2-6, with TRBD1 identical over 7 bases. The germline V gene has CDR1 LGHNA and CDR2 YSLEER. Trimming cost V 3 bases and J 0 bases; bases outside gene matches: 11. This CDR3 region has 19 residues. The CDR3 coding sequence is TGCGCCAGCAGCCAGGACACAGGGGCCGCCGGCTCTGGGGCCAACGTCCTGACTTTC. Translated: CASSQDTGAAGSGANVLTF.

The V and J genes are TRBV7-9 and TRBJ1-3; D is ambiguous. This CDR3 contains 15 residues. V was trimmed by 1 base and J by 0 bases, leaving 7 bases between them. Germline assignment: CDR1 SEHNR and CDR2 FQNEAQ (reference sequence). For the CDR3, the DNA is TGTGCCAGCAGCTTAGACGGTGCCTCTGGAAACACCATATATTTT. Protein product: CASSLDGASGNTIYF.

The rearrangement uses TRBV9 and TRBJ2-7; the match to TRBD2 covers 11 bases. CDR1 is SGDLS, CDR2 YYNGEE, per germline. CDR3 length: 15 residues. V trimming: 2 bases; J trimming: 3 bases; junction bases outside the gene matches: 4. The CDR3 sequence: CASSVGLAGDYEQYF. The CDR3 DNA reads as TGTGCCAGCAGCGTCGGACTAGCGGGCGACTACGAGCAGTACTTC.

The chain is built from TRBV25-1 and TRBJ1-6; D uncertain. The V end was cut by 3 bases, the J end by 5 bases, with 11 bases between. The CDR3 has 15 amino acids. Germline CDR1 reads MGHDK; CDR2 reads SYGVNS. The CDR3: CASSEWNSNNSPLHF. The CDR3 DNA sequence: TGTGCCAGCAGTGAGTGGAACAGCAATAATTCACCCCTCCACTTT.